The 20 T cell receptor beta chains reported below all come from one sample, sequenced in a study of blood T cell repertoires in COVID-19. Profiled with immunoSEQ multiplex PCR; TCRdb holds only in-frame clones, not every one. The sample includes around 80,000 clones, about 85% of them seen just once. Sequences were obtained from peripheral blood. The receptors were gathered from a human donor in a cohort sampled during active COVID-19.

This chain joins TRBV7-6 and TRBJ2-3; D unresolved. Germline V lookup: CDR1 SGHVS, CDR2 FNYEAQ. The CDR3 extends over 14 amino acids. Trimming cost V 1 base and J 1 base, with 6 bases left between them. The CDR3 coding sequence is TGTGCCAGCAGCTTAGTAAGCGGCACAGATACGCAGTATTTT. It specifies CASSLVSGTDTQYF.

The chain employs TRBV7-9 and TRBJ2-5, with 8 bases that match TRBD1. This CDR3 has 14 amino acids. CDR1 is SEHNR, CDR2 FQNEAQ, per germline (reference sequence). J lost 1 base, V lost 5 bases, and 3 bases had no gene match. The CDR3 spells CASSRDRSQETQYF. The CDR3 DNA is TGTGCCAGCAGCAGGGACAGGAGCCAAGAGACCCAGTACTTC.

V and J are TRBV9 and TRBJ2-1; 7 bases are a match to TRBD1. This CDR3 contains 15 residues. The junction had 10 bases not matched to a gene; V was cut back by 4 bases and J by 6 bases. Germline assignment: CDR1 SGDLS and CDR2 YYNGEE. CDR3 DNA sequence: TGTGCCAGCAGCCAAGCTCGACAGGGTGGCAATGAGCAGTTCTTC. It specifies CASSQARQGGNEQFF.

V gene TRBV30 combines with J gene TRBJ1-2; D gene unclear. This CDR3 is built from 13 residues. V was trimmed by 1 base and J by 7 bases, leaving 13 bases between them. CDR1 is GTSNPN and CDR2 is SVGIG in the germline V gene (reference sequence). CDR3 amino acids: CAWSGIPAGGYTF. The CDR3 DNA sequence: TGTGCCTGGAGTGGAATCCCGGCGGGTGGCTACACCTTC.

The rearrangement links TRBV4-1 to TRBJ2-7, with a tentative D call TRBD1 (5 bases). V lost 0 bases, J lost 5 bases, and 14 bases lay in between. Germline CDR1 is MGHRA and CDR2 is YSYEKL. The CDR3 runs 15 residues. CDR3: CASSQDIATGDEQYF. For the CDR3, the DNA is TGCGCCAGCAGCCAAGATATCGCCACAGGCGACGAGCAGTACTTC.

The chain recombines TRBV10-2 with TRBJ1-2; D unclear. The CDR3 is 14 residues long. Trimming took off 10 bases at V and 3 bases at J, with 18 bases between the two ends. Germline V gives CDR1 WSHSY, CDR2 SAAADI. CDR3 DNA sequence: TGCGCCACATCGACGAACCCGAGGGACTATGGCTACACCTTC. Its protein product is CATSTNPRDYGYTF.

The chain uses TRBV5-1 and TRBJ2-2; 7 bases map to TRBD2. Germline V lookup: CDR1 SGHRS, CDR2 YFSETQ. The CDR3 is 14 amino acids. Trimming cost V 6 bases and J 3 bases; bases outside gene matches: 5. Here the CDR3 DNA reads TGCGCCAGCATGGCGGGAGTGGACACCGGGGAGCTGTTTTTT. Residues: CASMAGVDTGELFF.

V and J are TRBV28 and TRBJ2-1, with 12 bases that match TRBD1. Germline V lookup: CDR1 MDHEN, CDR2 SYDVKM. This CDR3 is 16 amino acids long. The J segment lost 7 bases and the V segment lost 3 bases, leaving 7 bases of the junction unmatched. CDR3 protein: CASSFRRDRGRNEQFF. CDR3 coding DNA: TGTGCCAGCAGTTTTCGCCGGGACAGGGGGCGGAATGAGCAGTTCTTC.

The V call is TRBV6-5, the J call TRBJ2-3, with TRBD2 matching over 7 bases. The CDR3 consists of 15 residues. V shed 6 bases and J 4 bases; nucleotides not matched to a gene: 10. Germline CDR1 MNHEY, CDR2 SVGAGI. The CDR3 reads CASSRQRGGADTQYF. The CDR3 DNA sequence: TGTGCCAGCAGCCGTCAGCGGGGTGGGGCAGATACGCAGTATTTT.

The rearrangement links TRBV9 to TRBJ2-7; 8 bases align to TRBD1. The CDR3 has 14 amino acids. CDR1 and CDR2 (germline): SGDLS, YYNGEE. V gave up 0 bases and J gave up 3 bases; unmatched junction bases: 2. In nucleotides, the CDR3 is TGTGCCAGCAGCGTAGGACAGGGGATCTACGAGCAGTACTTC. Its protein product is CASSVGQGIYEQYF.

Here the CDR3 DNA reads TGTGCCAGCAGTTACAGAGGGAAGAGCACTGAAGCTTTCTTT. This sequence encodes CASSYRGKSTEAFF. This chain joins TRBV6-6 and TRBJ1-1; D not resolved. Germline values: CDR1 MNHNY, CDR2 SVGAGI (reference sequence). The length of the CDR3 is 14 residues. V dropped 2 bases and J dropped 4 bases, with 11 bases sitting between them.

V and J are TRBV11-2 and TRBJ2-5; 10 nucleotides agree with TRBD2. The CDR3 is 17 residues long. Germline CDR1 and CDR2: SGHAT and FQNNGV. Unmatched junction bases numbered 8, after V lost 1 base and J lost 3 bases. The CDR3 DNA sequence: TGTGCCAGCAGCTTAGGTACTAGCGGGGTCATCGAAGAGACCCAGTACTTC. Translation: CASSLGTSGVIEETQYF.

This chain connects TRBV5-1 to TRBJ1-2; 9 bases are a match to TRBD1. Trimming took 5 bases from V and 6 from J; bases not matched to a gene: 8. This CDR3 spans 14 amino acids. Per germline, CDR1 SGHRS and CDR2 YFSETQ. CDR3 region: CASRTGTGSNGYTF. The CDR3 DNA sequence: TGCGCCAGCAGGACCGGGACAGGGAGCAATGGCTACACCTTC.

V and J are TRBV2 and TRBJ1-2; D gene uncertain. Germline V lookup: CDR1 SNHLY, CDR2 FYNNEI. V was cut by 3 bases and J by 4 bases, with 9 bases left in between. The CDR3 sequence is 13 residues long. CDR3: CASSDRESYGYTF. CDR3 DNA sequence: TGTGCCAGCAGTGATCGGGAATCCTATGGCTACACCTTC.

This sequence joins TRBV28 and TRBJ2-7, with 7 bases that match TRBD2. V shed 2 bases and J 9 bases; nucleotides not matched to a gene: 7. The CDR3 is 13 amino acids. Looked up from germline, CDR1 is MDHEN and CDR2 is SYDVKM. CDR3 protein: CASSLLDWGGQYF. CDR3 sequence (DNA): TGTGCCAGCAGTTTACTGGACTGGGGGGGGCAGTACTTC. The whole variable domain, filled in from reference TRBV28 and TRBJ2-7, reads DVKVTQSSRYLVKRTGEKVFLECVQDMDHENMFWYRQDPGLGLRLIYFSYDVKMKEKGDIPEGYSVSREKKERFSLILESASTNQTSMYLCASSLLDWGGQYFGPGTRLTVT.

This clone appeared a single time. The chain is built from TRBV11-1 and TRBJ2-2; D might be TRBD2 (5 bases). CDR1 SGHAT and CDR2 FQDESV come from the germline V gene (reference sequence). The length of the CDR3 is 12 residues. The V end was cut by 8 bases, the J end by 6 bases, with 10 bases between. CDR3 bases: TGTGCCAGCTCGCGGGTGGCCGGGGAGCTGTTTTTT. The encoded protein is CASSRVAGELFF.

The count of this clone is one. The chain carries TRBV3-1 (or the pseudogene TRBV3-2) and TRBJ1-3; 8 bases line up with TRBD1. V was clipped by 3 bases and J by 5 bases; unmatched bases: 3. In germline, CDR1 is LGHDT, CDR2 YNNKEL (reference sequence). This CDR3 spans 14 amino acids. The CDR3 DNA is TGTGCCAGCAGCCACGGACAGGGAAGAAACACCATATATTTT. It is translated as CASSHGQGRNTIYF.

This chain joins TRBV7-2 and TRBJ1-1; D is perhaps TRBD1 (6 bases). Germline lookup yields CDR1 SGHTA and CDR2 FQGNSA. The CDR3 extends over 14 amino acids. The V end lost 2 bases, the J end lost 2 bases, and 9 bases lay between the germline ends. Here the CDR3 reads CASSLLQGNTEAFF. CDR3 nucleotides: TGTGCCAGCAGCTTACTACAGGGTAACACTGAAGCTTTCTTT.

The chain carries TRBV2 and TRBJ2-7; 10 positions agree with TRBD2. This CDR3 contains 14 residues. CDR1 SNHLY and CDR2 FYNNEI come from the germline V gene. V was clipped by 4 bases and J by 3 bases; unmatched bases: 3. Written as DNA, the CDR3 is TGTGCCAGCAGTGTGAGGACTAGCGGCTACGAGCAGTACTTC. As protein: CASSVRTSGYEQYF.

This clone has just one count. The V call is TRBV5-1, the J call TRBJ2-4, with 7 bases identical to TRBD1. The CDR3 runs to 14 residues. J lost 1 base, V lost 6 bases, and 4 bases had no gene match. Germline V gene data show CDR1 as SGHRS and CDR2 as YFSETQ. The DNA for the CDR3 is TGCGCCAGCACCCAGGGGGAGGCCAAAAACATTCAGTACTTC. It yields the protein CASTQGEAKNIQYF.